Following are 26 T cell receptor beta chains from one sample sequenced in a study of regulatory T cells in long-lasting Graves disease. Construction of TCR beta libraries relied on iRepertoire HTBI primers and on Arm-PCR targeting CDR3 regions. TCRdb itself ran the multiplex PCR reads through MiXCR, one entry per CDR3 protein. The sample yields 400,000 to 500,000 distinct CDR3 sequences, approximately 22% seen once. Time point given: persistent/refractory GD, antithyroid drugs over 5 years with positive TRAb. Preparation of the TCR library used RNA extracted from PBMCs. Sequences were derived from peripheral blood mononuclear cells (PBMCs), sampled when the disease was refractory, from a patient treated with antithyroid drugs. The receptor set was obtained from a female donor with Graves disease.

This clonotype has a handful of counts. One base away lies a much larger clone, so this may be a sequencing read error. The CDR3: CARSLVSPLHF. CDR3 in DNA: TGTGCCCGCAGCTTAGTTTCACCCCTCCACTTT. V usage is TRBV7-2 and J usage is TRBJ1-6, with D unclear. CDR3 length: 11 amino acids. The V gene's germline CDR1 is SGHTA and CDR2 FQGNSA.

This clonotype was picked up a small number of times. The chain links TRBV13 to TRBJ1-1; D call uncertain. This CDR3 contains 13 residues. Trimming took 5 bases from V and 3 from J, leaving 10 bases between them. Germline V gene sequence: CDR1 PRHDT, CDR2 FYEKMQ (reference sequence). Written as DNA, the CDR3 is TGTGCCAGCAGCCCCCTCGCCCACACTGAAGCTTTCTTT. It specifies CASSPLAHTEAFF. The full variable domain, in which reference TRBV13 and TRBJ1-1 provide the parts outside the CDR3, is AAGVIQSPRHLIKEKRETATLKCYPIPRHDTVYWYQQGPGQDPQFLISFYEKMQSDKGSIPDRFSAQQFSDYHSELNMSSLELGDSALYFCASSPLAHTEAFFGQGTRLTVV.

The V call is TRBV5-1, the J call TRBJ1-1, with D possibly TRBD1 on 6 matching bases. CDR1 SGHRS and CDR2 YFSETQ come from the germline V gene. V was shortened by 2 bases and J by 9 bases, with 8 bases between the two germline ends. CDR3 length: 11 residues. CDR3 sequence reads: CASSFGGQAFF. The CDR3 bases are TGCGCCAGCAGCTTCGGGGGCCAAGCTTTCTTT. Variable domain in full (rest from reference TRBV5-1 and TRBJ1-1): KAGVTQTPRYLIKTRGQQVTLSCSPISGHRSVSWYQQTPGQGLQFLFEYFSETQRNKGNFPGRFSGRQFSNSRSEMNVSTLELGDSALYLCASSFGGQAFFGQGTRLTVV.

The chain employs TRBV19 and TRBJ2-5; 10 bases line up with TRBD2. The germline CDR1 and CDR2 sequences are LNHDA and SQIVND (reference sequence). There are 16 residues in the CDR3. After removal of 5 bases from V and 3 bases from J, the junction contained 9 bases not matched to a gene. DNA of the CDR3: TGTGCCAGTAGTGAGCGGGAGGGCCATTTGGAAGAGACCCAGTACTTC. Translation: CASSEREGHLEETQYF. The entire variable domain, with the rest obtained from reference TRBV19 and TRBJ2-5, is as follows: DGGITQSPKYLFRKEGQNVTLSCEQNLNHDAMYWYRQDPGQGLRLIYYSQIVNDFQKGDIAEGYSVSREKKESFPLTVTSAQKNPTAFYLCASSEREGHLEETQYFGPGTRLLVL.

Many counts were recorded for this clonotype. The chain joins TRBV20-1 to TRBJ2-3; tentative D call: TRBD2 (5 bases). CDR3 length: 15 residues. Germline assignment: CDR1 DFQATT and CDR2 SNEGSKA (reference sequence). V lost 6 bases and J 2 bases, leaving 18 bases between the germline ends. The DNA for the CDR3 is TGCAGTGCCCAAGATGGGCAGCGGCTCACAGATACGCAGTATTTT. Residues: CSAQDGQRLTDTQYF.

This sequence joins TRBV5-4 and TRBJ1-4; no definite D call. CDR1 and CDR2 from the germline V gene are SGHNT and YYREEE (reference sequence). The CDR3 is 15 amino acids. V shed 0 bases and J shed 0 bases, with 6 bases lying between them. CDR3 amino acids: CASSLAGTTNEKLFF. As DNA, the CDR3 is TGTGCCAGCAGCTTGGCAGGCACAACTAATGAAAAACTGTTTTTT.

This clonotype was seen a few times. The rearrangement joins TRBV24-1 to TRBJ2-2; 8 bases align to TRBD1. Looked up from germline, CDR1 is KGHDR and CDR2 is SFDVKD. Trimming took 3 bases from V and 6 from J; bases not matched to a gene: 8. CDR3 size: 16 residues. The CDR3 here is CATSDIPGQEAGELFF. In DNA form, the CDR3 reads TGTGCCACCAGTGATATTCCGGGACAGGAGGCCGGGGAGCTGTTTTTT.

CDR3 sequence reads: CASSSTGLAGVEQYF. As DNA, the CDR3 is TGTGCCAGCAGCTCCACGGGACTAGCGGGGGTCGAGCAGTACTTC. The chain couples TRBV28 to TRBJ2-7; TRBD2 aligns across 14 bases. The CDR3 consists of 15 residues. J lost 6 bases, V lost 6 bases, and 7 bases had no gene match. Germline V gives CDR1 MDHEN, CDR2 SYDVKM.

This clonotype was recorded at least ten times. V and J are TRBV28 and TRBJ1-1; no clear D. Germline CDR1 reads MDHEN; CDR2 reads SYDVKM. There are 13 residues in the CDR3. V was trimmed by 3 bases and J by 8 bases, leaving 13 bases between them. Here the CDR3 reads CASSLDGWGEAFF. CDR3 DNA sequence: TGTGCCAGCAGTTTGGACGGGTGGGGAGAAGCTTTCTTT.

This clonotype was detected only a few times. The rearrangement uses TRBV20-1 and TRBJ1-1; D gene unclear. CDR1 and CDR2 (germline): DFQATT, SNEGSKA (reference sequence). Trimming removed 3 bases from V and 6 bases from J, with 8 bases in between. The CDR3 runs to 11 residues. In DNA, the CDR3 is TGCAGTGCTAGGGAGGGCGCTGAAGCTTTCTTT. It translates to CSAREGAEAFF.

This clonotype was seen at least ten times. The chain employs TRBV11-2 and TRBJ1-2; no firm D call. Per the germline V gene, CDR1 is SGHAT and CDR2 is FQNNGV. The CDR3 has 13 amino acids. The V end lost 1 base, the J end lost 6 bases, and 9 bases lay between the germline ends. CDR3 amino acids: CASSLAGRNGYTF. Here the CDR3 DNA reads TGTGCCAGCAGCTTAGCCGGCCGGAATGGCTACACCTTC.

The CDR3 sequence: CASSQKGPNSYEQYF. DNA for the CDR3: TGTGCCAGCAGCCAGAAAGGGCCTAACTCCTACGAGCAGTACTTC. V is TRBV14 and J is TRBJ2-5; D call uncertain. Matching the DNA end better, TRBJ2-7 makes the J call doubtful. Germline assignment: CDR1 SGHDN and CDR2 FVKESK. This CDR3 is 15 amino acids long.

This clonotype was detected ten times or more. Here the CDR3 reads CASTDRGTNEKLFF. The CDR3 DNA follows: TGTGCCAGCACGGACAGGGGAACTAATGAAAAACTGTTTTTT. This chain joins TRBV2 and TRBJ1-4; 9 nucleotides match TRBD1. The CDR3 has 14 amino acids. J lost 1 base, V lost 7 bases, and 1 base had no gene match. Looked up from germline, CDR1 is SNHLY and CDR2 is FYNNEI.

This clonotype was recorded many times. The genes are TRBV28 and TRBJ1-2; D gene uncertain. The germline gives CDR1 MDHEN, CDR2 SYDVKM. This CDR3 has 15 amino acids. Trimming left V 5 bases short and J 4 bases short, with 17 bases between. The CDR3 nucleotides read TGTGCCAGCAGTCCCCCGCCCCCGCGGGGCTATGGCTACACCTTC. This sequence encodes CASSPPPPRGYGYTF.

This clonotype has only a few counts. The chain carries TRBV6-1 and TRBJ2-7; D unclear. Trimming cost V 8 bases and J 5 bases, with 19 bases left between them. The CDR3 is 14 amino acids. CDR1 and CDR2 (germline): MNHNS, SASEGT. The CDR3, as DNA: TGTGCCAGCTCCCGAGATAGAAACCTCCACGAGCAGTACTTC. This encodes CASSRDRNLHEQYF.

In this sample, this clonotype turned up many times. The chain combines TRBV19 with TRBJ2-7, with 11 bases aligning to TRBD1. CDR1 and CDR2 from the germline V gene are LNHDA and SQIVND (reference sequence). V was clipped by 5 bases and J by 3 bases; unmatched bases: 9. The CDR3 totals 16 residues. The CDR3 sequence is CASSRVFGTGGYEQYF. In DNA form, the CDR3 reads TGTGCCAGTAGTCGCGTCTTCGGGACAGGGGGCTACGAGCAGTACTTC.

This clonotype was seen ten or more times. The CDR3 loop is CASRSSGVNTGELFF. The DNA of the CDR3 is TGTGCCAGCAGATCTAGCGGGGTAAACACCGGGGAGCTGTTTTTT. The rearrangement links TRBV12-3 or TRBV12-4 to TRBJ2-2, with 9 bases matching TRBD2. V lost 6 bases to trimming and J lost 2 bases; unmatched junction nucleotides: 4. There are 15 residues in the CDR3.

This clonotype has just a few counts. The rearrangement joins TRBV19 to TRBJ1-5, with D tentatively TRBD1 (6 bases). This CDR3 is built from 16 residues. The germline gives CDR1 LNHDA, CDR2 SQIVND (reference sequence). Trimming stripped 5 bases from V and 7 bases from J, with 21 bases between. The CDR3 DNA is TGTGCCAGTAGTCCTAGCAGGGGCCCGGGAGAACAGCCCCAGCATTTT. Amino acid sequence: CASSPSRGPGEQPQHF.

V is TRBV9 and J is TRBJ1-1; D is unresolved. V lost 3 bases and J lost 1, with 13 bases in between. CDR3 length: 15 amino acids. The germline gives CDR1 SGDLS, CDR2 YYNGEE. The CDR3 bases are TGTGCCAGCAGCGCTACGGGAGGAGGGAACACTGAAGCTTTCTTT. Amino acid sequence: CASSATGGGNTEAFF.

This clonotype was observed at least ten times. V is TRBV3-1 and J is TRBJ1-2; no firm D call. CDR1 is LGHDT, CDR2 YNNKEL, per germline (reference sequence). CDR3 size: 15 residues. V gave up 4 bases and J gave up 3 bases, with 15 bases separating them. CDR3 nucleotide sequence: TGTGCCAGCAGCCCGAGGGCCCAGCTCTACTATGGCTACACCTTC. This gives the protein CASSPRAQLYYGYTF.

This chain links TRBV7-2 with TRBJ2-4; D is perhaps TRBD1 (6 bases). This CDR3 has 13 amino acids. Germline lookup yields CDR1 SGHTA and CDR2 FQGNSA. The germline V and J ends were trimmed by 3 bases and 6 bases, with 9 bases remaining between them. The CDR3 reads CASSFPGVNIQYF. CDR3 nucleotides: TGTGCCAGCAGCTTCCCAGGGGTAAACATTCAGTACTTC.

This clonotype was counted many times. This rearrangement joins TRBV28 to TRBJ2-5; TRBD1 might be the D (6 bases). In germline, CDR1 is MDHEN, CDR2 SYDVKM. The CDR3 has 19 amino acids. Trimming cost V 6 bases and J 0 bases, with 26 bases left between them. CDR3 protein: CASSGLGATVMGDQETQYF. CDR3 nucleotide sequence: TGTGCCAGCAGCGGTTTGGGGGCGACCGTAATGGGAGACCAAGAGACCCAGTACTTC.

This clonotype has a count of ten or more. This chain connects TRBV2 to TRBJ2-7, with D perhaps matching TRBD1 (6 bases). This CDR3 is built from 13 residues. In germline, CDR1 is SNHLY, CDR2 FYNNEI. Trimming pared 2 bases from V and 2 bases from J, leaving 7 bases between. CDR3 sequence: CASSEWGPYEQYF. In DNA, the CDR3 is TGTGCCAGCAGTGAATGGGGGCCCTACGAGCAGTACTTC.

V is TRBV19 and J is TRBJ2-4, with TRBD2 matching 13 bases. CDR3 size: 14 residues. With 6 bases clipped from V and 7 bases from J, the junction kept 3 bases outside the gene matches. Germline V CDR1 and CDR2: LNHDA, SQIVND (reference sequence). In nucleotides, the CDR3 is TGTGCCAGTAGGATGACTAGCGGGGGGAACATTCAGTACTTC. Translation gives CASRMTSGGNIQYF.

The rearrangement links TRBV28 to TRBJ1-4; 8 bases are a match to TRBD1. CDR1 is MDHEN, CDR2 SYDVKM, per germline. The CDR3 has 15 residues. V lost 5 bases to trimming and J lost 7 bases; unmatched junction nucleotides: 9. This CDR3 is CASSARRGPLEKLFF. The CDR3 nucleotides are TGTGCCAGCAGTGCCCGCAGGGGGCCTCTTGAAAAACTGTTTTTT.

This clonotype showed up many times. The gene calls are TRBV28 and TRBJ2-2; D may be TRBD2 (6 bases). Deletions cut 8 bases from V and 1 base from J, with 11 bases between. Germline assignment: CDR1 MDHEN and CDR2 SYDVKM. CDR3 length: 14 amino acids. The CDR3 DNA reads TGTGCCAGCGCGGGACTTCTGAACACCGGGGAGCTGTTTTTT. This encodes CASAGLLNTGELFF.